Listed here are 4 T cell receptor beta chains from one sample, sequenced in a study of T-cell memory formation after mild COVID-19. TCRdb re-called the 5' RACE reads through MiXCR, storing one row per CDR3 protein. Of a few hundred thousand distinct CDR3 sequences in the sample, approximately 10% were seen once. The sequencing sample was made of PBMCs or a T cell subset sorted from them (not recorded which). These receptors were collected from a man aged 18 to 30 who had mild COVID-19 (a few samples of this study predate the infection). Cell type and time point are not known.

The table lists this clonotype with a few counts. This chain uses TRBV18 with TRBJ2-2, with 9 bases matching TRBD2. V dropped 2 bases and J dropped 4; count of bases not matched to a gene: 5. This CDR3 is built from 16 residues. Germline V gene sequence: CDR1 KGHSH, CDR2 LQKENI. CDR3 in DNA: TGTGCCAGCTCACCAATCGCTAGCGGGGCCACCGGGGAGCTGTTTTTT. Translated: CASSPIASGATGELFF.

The rearrangement joins TRBV29-1 to TRBJ2-2; TRBD1 agrees at 10 bases. V was clipped by 7 bases and J by 1 base; unmatched bases: 0. The length of the CDR3 is 13 residues. Germline CDR1 is SQVTM and CDR2 is ANQGSEA. The CDR3 nucleotides read TGCAGCGGGGACAGGGGGAACACCGGGGAGCTGTTTTTT. Translating it yields CSGDRGNTGELFF.

The CDR3: CASSIWGSGGMDTQYF. CDR3 in DNA: TGTGCCAGCAGTATCTGGGGAAGCGGGGGCATGGATACGCAGTATTTT. The chain uses TRBV5-6 and TRBJ2-3, with 8 bases aligning to TRBD2. V was pared by 5 bases and J by 6 bases, with 14 bases of the junction left unmatched. This CDR3 region has 16 residues. The V gene's germline CDR1 is SGHDT and CDR2 YYEEEE.

This clonotype was detected a few times. J is TRBJ2-1 and V is TRBV24-1; D is unclear. The CDR3 is made up of 13 amino acids. CDR1 and CDR2 from the germline V gene are KGHDR and SFDVKD. The V and J ends lost 4 bases and 7 bases respectively, with 10 bases between them. The CDR3 DNA reads as TGTGCCACCAGTGAGTTGCAGGAGAATGAGCAGTTCTTC. Residues: CATSELQENEQFF.